This TCR beta chain was found in a study of radiation and T cells in renal cell carcinoma. Study-wide results and caveats: Top tumor clonotypes rose in blood 2 weeks post-radiation, then contracted.

Time point indicated: baseline pretreatment blood. Treatment given: 15 Gy SBRT to primary tumor, nephrectomy 4 weeks later. Deletions cut 3 bases from V and 5 bases from J, with 11 bases between. CDR1 is SGDLS, CDR2 YYNGEE, per germline. This CDR3 has 13 residues. As concerns this clone: Its antigen is as yet unknown.

Libraries were prepared by immunoSEQ multiplex PCR; TCRdb keeps only in-frame clonotypes and omits some of them. The profile shows about 49,000 clones, roughly four fifths of them singletons. The starting material was blood, obtained from a patient whose treatment included radiotherapy and nephrectomy. The sequence came from a woman aged 70 to 79 with renal cell carcinoma. V usage is TRBV9 and J usage is TRBJ2-5; D gene ambiguous. CDR3 residues: CASSEQGGETQYF. In nucleotides, the CDR3 is TGTGCCAGCAGCGAGCAAGGTGGGGAGACCCAGTACTTC.